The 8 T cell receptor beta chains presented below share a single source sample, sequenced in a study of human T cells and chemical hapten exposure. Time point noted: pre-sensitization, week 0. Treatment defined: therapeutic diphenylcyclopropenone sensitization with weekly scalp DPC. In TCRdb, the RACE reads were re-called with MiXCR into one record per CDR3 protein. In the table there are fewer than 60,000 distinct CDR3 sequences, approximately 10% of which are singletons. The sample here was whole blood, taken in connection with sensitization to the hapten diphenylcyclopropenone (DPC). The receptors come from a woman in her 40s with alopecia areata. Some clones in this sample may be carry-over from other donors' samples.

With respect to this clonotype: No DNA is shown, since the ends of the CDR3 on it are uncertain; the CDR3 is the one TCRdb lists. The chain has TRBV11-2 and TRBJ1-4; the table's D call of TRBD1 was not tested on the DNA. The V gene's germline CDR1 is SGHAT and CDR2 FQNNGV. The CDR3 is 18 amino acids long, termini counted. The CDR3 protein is CASSDENQGARVRKNCFF.

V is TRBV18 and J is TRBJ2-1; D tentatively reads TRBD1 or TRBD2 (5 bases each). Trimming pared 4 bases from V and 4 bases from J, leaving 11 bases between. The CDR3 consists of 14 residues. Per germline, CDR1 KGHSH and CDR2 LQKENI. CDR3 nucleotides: TGTGCCAGCTCACGGGACGGGGTATACAATGAGCAGTTCTTC. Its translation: CASSRDGVYNEQFF.

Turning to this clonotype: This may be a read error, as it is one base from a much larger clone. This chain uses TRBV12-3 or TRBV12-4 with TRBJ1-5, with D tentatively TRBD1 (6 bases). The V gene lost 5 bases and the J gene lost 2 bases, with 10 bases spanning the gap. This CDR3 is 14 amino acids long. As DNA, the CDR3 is TGTGCCAGCAGTCGGACAGTCGGCAATCAGCCCCAGCATTTT. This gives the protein CASSRTVGNQPQHF.

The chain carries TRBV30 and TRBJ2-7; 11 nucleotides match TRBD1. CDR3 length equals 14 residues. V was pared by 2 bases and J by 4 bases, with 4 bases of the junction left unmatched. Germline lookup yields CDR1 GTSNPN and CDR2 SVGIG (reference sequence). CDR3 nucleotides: TGTGCCTGGAGTAGGACAGGGGGCGGGTACGAGCAGTACTTC. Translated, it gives CAWSRTGGGYEQYF.

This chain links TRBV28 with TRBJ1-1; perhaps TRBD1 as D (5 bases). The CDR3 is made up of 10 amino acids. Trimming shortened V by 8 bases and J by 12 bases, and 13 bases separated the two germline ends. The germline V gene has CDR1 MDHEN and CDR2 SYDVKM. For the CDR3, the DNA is TGTGCCAGCCTGGGACCCCCCCCTTTCTTT. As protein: CASLGPPPFF.

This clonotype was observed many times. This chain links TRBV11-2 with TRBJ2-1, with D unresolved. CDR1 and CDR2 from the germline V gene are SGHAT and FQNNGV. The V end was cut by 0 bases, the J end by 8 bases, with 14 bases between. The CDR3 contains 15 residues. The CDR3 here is CASSLEGLVKDEQFF. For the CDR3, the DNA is TGTGCCAGCAGCTTAGAGGGCCTAGTTAAGGATGAGCAGTTCTTC. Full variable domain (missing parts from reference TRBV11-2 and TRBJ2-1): EAGVAQSPRYKIIEKRQSVAFWCNPISGHATLYWYQQILGQGPKLLIQFQNNGVVDDSQLPKDRFSAERLKGVDSTLKIQPAKLEDSAVYLCASSLEGLVKDEQFFGPGTRLTVL.

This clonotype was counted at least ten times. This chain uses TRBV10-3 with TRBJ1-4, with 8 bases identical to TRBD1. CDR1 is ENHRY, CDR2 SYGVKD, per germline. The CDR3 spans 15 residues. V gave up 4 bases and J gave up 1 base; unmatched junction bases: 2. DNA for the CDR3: TGTGCCATCAGTGCCGACAGGGGAACTAATGAAAAACTGTTTTTT. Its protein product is CAISADRGTNEKLFF.

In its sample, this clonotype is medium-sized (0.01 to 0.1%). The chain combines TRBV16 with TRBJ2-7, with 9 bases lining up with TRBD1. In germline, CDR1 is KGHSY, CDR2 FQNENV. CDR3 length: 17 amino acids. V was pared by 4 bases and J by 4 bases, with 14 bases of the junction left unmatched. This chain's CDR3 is CASSPLPTGGLTYEQYF. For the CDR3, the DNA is TGTGCCAGCAGCCCCCTCCCGACAGGGGGACTTACGTACGAGCAGTACTTC.